This T cell receptor beta chain was observed in a study of cytomegalovirus exposure and HLA in healthy donors. Whole-study context: As an earlier analysis found, around 190 million T cells yielded approximately 110 million unique TCR beta sequences. Within the Caucasian-associated ancestry cluster were around 80% of the roughly 380 genotyped donors.

This CDR3 region has 17 residues. The V gene's germline CDR1 is SGHVS and CDR2 FNYEAQ. Trimming cost V 1 base and J 0 bases, with 10 bases left between them. PCR amplification relied on 60 Vbeta primers (plus 13 Jbeta primers). Assay: immunoSEQ multiplex PCR; the TCRdb copy retains only in-frame clones and omits some. This sample carries 130,000 or so clones, roughly 8.8% of them seen once, and the ten largest clones take 5.5% to 8%. Study-wide findings and caveats: Most subjects had HLA-A and HLA-B alleles reportedly predicted accurately by TCR beta sequences. The classifier reportedly diagnosed cytomegalovirus status with high specificity and sensitivity.

Of note for this clone: Antigen: not known.

This clonotype was obtained from a woman aged 40 to 55 in good health and CMV-seropositive. The chain couples TRBV7-6 to TRBJ1-6, with a weak D call TRBD1 (5 bases). The sequenced sample was PBMCs. CDR3 sequence: CASSLETDGSYNSPLHF. CDR3 coding DNA: TGTGCCAGCAGCTTAGAGACAGACGGCTCCTATAATTCACCCCTCCACTTT.